The sequence of this TCR beta chain was determined in a study of blood T cell repertoires in COVID-19. As for the study in general: Specimens from acute and convalescent COVID-19 originated in the United States, Italy and Spain. T cells, B-cell-depleted T cells, or PBMCs supplied cDNA or gDNA.

Original processing methods: Counts of nucleated cells, estimated from reference gene primer amplification, were obtained. Assay used: immunoSEQ multiplex PCR; TCRdb lists only in-frame clones, some missing. V, J and clone size were drawn from that table, and D and trimming were deduced from the DNA. This repertoire shows fewer than 200,000 clones, around nine tenths found once; its top ten account for about 12%. It was during active infection that Seattle patients were enrolled and then longitudinally followed. CDR1 and CDR2 from the germline V gene are SGDLS and YYNGEE. J gave up 0 bases and V 1 base, and 4 bases lay outside the gene matches. CDR3 length: 16 residues.

This receptor was identified in a woman aged 70-85 years with COVID-19, enrolled during active disease. V is TRBV9 and J is TRBJ2-7, with TRBD2 matching 10 bases. Sequenced material: peripheral blood. This CDR3 is CASSVLAGALSYEQYF. CDR3 sequence (DNA): TGTGCCAGCAGCGTACTAGCGGGAGCCCTCTCCTACGAGCAGTACTTC.